This TCR beta chain emerged from a study of shared clonotypes between healthy human individuals. General study points: The study found lower generation probabilities in non-shared clonotypes than in those shared by all four donors. Larger richness was generally estimated for naive than memory subsets.

The germline CDR1 and CDR2 sequences are LNHDA and SQIVND (reference sequence). V shed 5 bases, J shed 3 bases, and the junction held 10 bases outside the gene matches. This CDR3 has 16 amino acids. Naive CD8 cells lacked CD45RO, underwent positive selection for CCR7 and left out terminally differentiated effector memory CD45RA+ cells. Every donor was a Caucasian adult from Nashville, Tennessee. As for this clone: Antigen specificity is unknown.

Using 200 ng DNA, tens of thousands of T cell genomes, the sorted-subset replicate PCRs were run. Profiling relied on immunoSEQ multiplex PCR, and the TCRdb table lists in-frame clones only, not all of them. The repertoire holds roughly 2,000,000 clones, about 94% seen once, with less than 1.5% in the top ten. Specimen: naive CD8+ T cells sorted from blood. The sequence was collected from a man younger than 35 in good health. V is TRBV19 and J is TRBJ1-2; TRBD1 aligns across 9 bases. The CDR3 here is CASSSRRDREDYGYTF. The CDR3 DNA sequence: TGTGCCAGTAGTTCAAGACGGGACAGGGAGGACTATGGCTACACCTTC.